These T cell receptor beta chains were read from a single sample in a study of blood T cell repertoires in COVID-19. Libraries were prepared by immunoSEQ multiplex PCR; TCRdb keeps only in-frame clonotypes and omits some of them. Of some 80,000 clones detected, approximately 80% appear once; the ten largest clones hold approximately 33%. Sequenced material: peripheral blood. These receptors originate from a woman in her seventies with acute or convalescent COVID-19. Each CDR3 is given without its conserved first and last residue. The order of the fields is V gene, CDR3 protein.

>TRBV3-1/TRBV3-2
ASSQPGTEVYGYT
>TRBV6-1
ASSEGSLAGVKQY
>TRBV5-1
ASSLLADTYEQY
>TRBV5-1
ASTKRDRDYNEQF
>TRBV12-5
ASGLNTRTEAF
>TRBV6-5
ASSSGTGGSPLH
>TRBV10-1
ASSVSGRNSYEQY
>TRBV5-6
ASSFAVHTDTQY
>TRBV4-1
ASSQPTGIPKTQY
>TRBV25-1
ASSDSGGQAYNEQF
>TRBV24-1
ATSDRTGAYT
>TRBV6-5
AAAPFGTSPYEQY
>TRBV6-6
ASRASGDTQY
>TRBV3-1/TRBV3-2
ASSQGRQVYEQY
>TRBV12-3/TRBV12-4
ASSSGGAYEQY
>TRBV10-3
AISEEWVTASNQPQH
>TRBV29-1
SVELLPTSGTQQF
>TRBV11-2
ASSFLGTSGNNEQF
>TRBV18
ASSQRQGGGEKLF
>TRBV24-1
ATSGGVLTDTQY
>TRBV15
ATSSGQGNTGELF
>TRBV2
ASSLRGGSFNSPLH
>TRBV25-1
ASSELQGTGYGYT
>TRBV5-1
ASSLGRGRKGETQY
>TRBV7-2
ASSPRTHLSEQF
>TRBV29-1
SVESGAGVFNEQF
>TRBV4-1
ASSQGQFNEKLF
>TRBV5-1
ASSLASGGEQPQH
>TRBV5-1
ASSLTYREDSPLH
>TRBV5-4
ASSFGREAFQETQY
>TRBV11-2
ASSDGGEGAYNEQF
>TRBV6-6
ASSPDRVKNIQY
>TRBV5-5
ASSPRENTDTQY
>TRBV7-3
ASSQTGAETQY
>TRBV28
ASIAGSYEQY
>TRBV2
ASSEWGQGTYEQY
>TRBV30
AWSGQGAMNTEAF
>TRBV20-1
SASVDRGPYEQY
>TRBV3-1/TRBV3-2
ASSQQGGEQY
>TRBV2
ASSERLAGGSYEQY
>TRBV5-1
ASTYSNTGELF
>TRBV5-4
ASSLGPRSNSPLH